This T cell receptor beta chain was found in a study of blood T cell repertoires in COVID-19. Study overall: Both acute and convalescent COVID-19 samples were obtained from the United States, Italy and Spain. From T cells, B-cell-depleted T cells, or PBMCs came the material, which was cDNA or gDNA.

As originally analysed: Estimation of nucleated cell counts was performed using reference gene primer amplification. Generated by immunoSEQ multiplex PCR, the TCRdb table keeps only in-frame clones and is missing some. V, J and clone size reflect that table, while D and trimming were determined from the DNA. Of about 34,000 clones detected, about 78% appear once; the ten largest clones hold 7% to 9%. Germline V gives CDR1 LNHDA, CDR2 SQIVND (reference sequence). The V segment lost 6 bases and the J segment 6 bases; nucleotides outside the gene matches: 5. This CDR3 comprises 13 residues. The chain has TRBV19 and TRBJ2-3; the match to TRBD1 covers 8 bases. This clonotype originated in a woman between 55 and 75 years old with acute or convalescent COVID-19. Material: peripheral blood. The DNA for the CDR3 is TGTGCCAGTAGAGGAACAGGGGGGGATACGCAGTATTTT. It yields the protein CASRGTGGDTQYF.